The 11 T cell receptor beta chains below were found in one sample sequenced in a study of Ad26.COV2.S vaccination and SARS-CoV-2 variants. Here immunoSEQ multiplex PCR was the method, and the copy in TCRdb shows in-frame clones only, minus some. The sample carries 450,000 to 550,000 clones, 89% recorded once. The sample's treatment: roughly 20 received Ad26.COV2.S at low or high dose, single or two shots; about five received placebo; per-sample allocation not given. All samples were drawn on day 63, counting from the first vaccine or placebo injection. Specimen: peripheral blood, collected in a trial of Ad26.COV2.S vaccine versus placebo. Receptor source: a person between 18 and 59 years old who received the Ad26.COV2.S COVID-19 vaccine or a placebo.

The CDR3 here is CAWSRANSPLHF. In DNA, the CDR3 is TGTGCCTGGAGCCGGGCTAATTCACCCCTCCACTTT. The chain links TRBV30 to TRBJ1-6; D uncertain. Germline V lookup: CDR1 GTSNPN, CDR2 SVGIG (reference sequence). The length of the CDR3 is 12 residues. Trimming cost V 3 bases and J 6 bases, with 6 bases left between them.

V and J are TRBV25-1 and TRBJ2-2; D is uncertain. V shed 3 bases and J shed 7 bases, with 12 bases lying between them. CDR1 and CDR2 (germline): MGHDK, SYGVNS. The CDR3 runs 14 residues. CDR3: CASSEAGRSGELFF. DNA for the CDR3: TGTGCCAGCAGTGAGGCTGGGCGGAGCGGGGAGCTGTTTTTT.

The rearrangement uses TRBV6-5 and TRBJ1-1, with D perhaps TRBD1 (5 bases). From germline, CDR1 is MNHEY and CDR2 SVGAGI. The CDR3 runs 14 residues. V was pared by 6 bases and J by 4 bases, with 15 bases between. In DNA form, the CDR3 reads TGTGCCAGCAGAAAATACGCGGGGGGCACTGAAGCTTTCTTT. Its protein product is CASRKYAGGTEAFF.

The chain employs TRBV7-8 and TRBJ1-4; a possible D gene is TRBD1 (6 bases). Germline CDR1 SGHVS, CDR2 FQNEAQ. Trimming shortened V by 5 bases and J by 4 bases, and 11 bases separated the two germline ends. The CDR3 has 14 residues. The CDR3 loop is CASSRTVDNEKLFF. As DNA, the CDR3 is TGTGCCAGCAGCCGGACAGTCGATAATGAAAAACTGTTTTTT.

The chain recombines TRBV3-1 (or the pseudogene TRBV3-2) with TRBJ1-4; D is ambiguous. The CDR3 covers 13 residues. V dropped 1 base and J dropped 3 bases, with 3 bases sitting between them. Germline CDR1 is LGHDT and CDR2 is YNNKEL (reference sequence). DNA for the CDR3: TGTGCCAGCAGCCAAGGTCCTAATGAAAAACTGTTTTTT. This translates into CASSQGPNEKLFF.

The chain has TRBV18 and TRBJ1-3; possibly TRBD1 for D (6 bases). The CDR3 length is 16 residues. The germline gives CDR1 KGHSH, CDR2 LQKENI. Trimming took off 1 base at V and 0 bases at J, with 10 bases between the two ends. CDR3 in amino acids: CASSPLRGSSGNTIYF. The CDR3 nucleotides read TGTGCCAGCTCACCACTTAGGGGGAGCTCTGGAAACACCATATATTTT.

This clone occurred once. This sequence joins TRBV9 and TRBJ2-1, with 7 bases matching TRBD1. The V gene end was trimmed by 3 bases and the J gene end by 12 bases; junction bases not matched to a gene: 12. The CDR3 length is 14 residues. Germline V gene lookup returns CDR1 SGDLS and CDR2 YYNGEE. The CDR3 spells CASSEGGPEYPQFF. Here the CDR3 DNA reads TGTGCCAGCAGCGAAGGGGGCCCCGAATACCCGCAGTTCTTC.

This rearrangement joins TRBV7-9 to TRBJ2-5; 9 bases fit TRBD1. The CDR3 contains 17 residues. V was pared by 3 bases and J by 11 bases, with 19 bases of the junction left unmatched. Germline CDR1 is SEHNR and CDR2 is FQNEAQ (reference sequence). Written as DNA, the CDR3 is TGTGCCAGCAGCTTGAAACCGGGACAGGGCCTGCTCCGGTGGCAGTACTTC. This codes for CASSLKPGQGLLRWQYF. Full variable domain (missing parts from reference TRBV7-9 and TRBJ2-5): DTGVSQNPRHKITKRGQNVTFRCDPISEHNRLYWYRQTLGQGPEFLTYFQNEAQLEKSRLLSDRFSAERPKGSFSTLEIQRTEQGDSAMYLCASSLKPGQGLLRWQYFGPGTRLLVL.

The chain carries TRBV5-1 and TRBJ2-1; the D is unclear. The V gene lost 4 bases and the J gene lost 4 bases, with 15 bases spanning the gap. This CDR3 region has 15 residues. From germline, CDR1 is SGHRS and CDR2 YFSETQ. The CDR3 nucleotides are TGCGCCAGCAGCAGCAACACCCTCACGTACAATGAGCAGTTCTTC. Translation gives CASSSNTLTYNEQFF.

This chain joins TRBV2 and TRBJ1-2, with TRBD1 matching 9 bases. V gave up 8 bases and J gave up 8 bases; unmatched junction bases: 9. CDR1 and CDR2 (germline): SNHLY, FYNNEI. This CDR3 has 13 amino acids. CDR3 in DNA: TGTGCCAGCCGGACAGGGGTGACGGGAGGCTACACCTTC. This translates into CASRTGVTGGYTF.

This chain links TRBV19 with TRBJ1-5; possible D gene TRBD1, 6 bases. Trimming shortened V by 7 bases and J by 7 bases, and 23 bases separated the two germline ends. The CDR3 contains 16 residues. Germline CDR1 LNHDA, CDR2 SQIVND (reference sequence). Here the CDR3 DNA reads TGTGCCAGTAAAGGGGGAGCGGGGTGGTTTTGGCAGCCCCAGCATTTT. The encoded protein is CASKGGAGWFWQPQHF.